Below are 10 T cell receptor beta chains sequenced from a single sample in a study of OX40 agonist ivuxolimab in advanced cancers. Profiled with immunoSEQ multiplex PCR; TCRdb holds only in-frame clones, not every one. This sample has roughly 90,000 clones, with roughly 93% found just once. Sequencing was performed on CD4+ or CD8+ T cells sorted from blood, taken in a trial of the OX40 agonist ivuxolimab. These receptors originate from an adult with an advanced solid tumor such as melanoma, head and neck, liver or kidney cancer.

CDR3 nucleotides: TGTGCCAGCAGCCGGAGACGAGAAGCCCAGGAGACCCAGTACTTC. The encoded protein is CASSRRREAQETQYF. The chain links TRBV5-8 to TRBJ2-5, with D hard to call. V was cut by 4 bases and J by 5 bases, with 18 bases left in between. From germline, CDR1 is SGHTS and CDR2 YDEGEE. The length of the CDR3 is 15 residues.

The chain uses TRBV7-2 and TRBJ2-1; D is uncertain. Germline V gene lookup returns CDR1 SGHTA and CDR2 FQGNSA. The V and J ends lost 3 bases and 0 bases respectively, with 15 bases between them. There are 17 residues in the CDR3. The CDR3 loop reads CASSFSGLRSSYNEQFF. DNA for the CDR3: TGTGCCAGCAGCTTCTCCGGTCTTCGAAGCTCCTACAATGAGCAGTTCTTC.

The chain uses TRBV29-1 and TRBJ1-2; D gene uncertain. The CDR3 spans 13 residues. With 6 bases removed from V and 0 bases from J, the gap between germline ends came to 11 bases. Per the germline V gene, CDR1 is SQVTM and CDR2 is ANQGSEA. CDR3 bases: TGCAGCGTCGGACGAGGAACTAACTATGGCTACACCTTC. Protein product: CSVGRGTNYGYTF.

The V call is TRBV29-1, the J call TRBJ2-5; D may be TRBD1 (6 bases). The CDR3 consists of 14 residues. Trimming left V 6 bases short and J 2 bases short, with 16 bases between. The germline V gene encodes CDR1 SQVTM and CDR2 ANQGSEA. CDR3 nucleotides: TGCAGCGTGGCGACAGGACTCCGTCAAGAGACCCAGTACTTC. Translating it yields CSVATGLRQETQYF.

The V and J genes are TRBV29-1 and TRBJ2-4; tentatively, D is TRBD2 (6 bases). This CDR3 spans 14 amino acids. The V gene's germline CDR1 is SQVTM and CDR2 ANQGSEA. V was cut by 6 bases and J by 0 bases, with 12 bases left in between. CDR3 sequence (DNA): TGCAGCGTGGGGGGAATGCTAGCCAAAAACATTCAGTACTTC. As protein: CSVGGMLAKNIQYF.

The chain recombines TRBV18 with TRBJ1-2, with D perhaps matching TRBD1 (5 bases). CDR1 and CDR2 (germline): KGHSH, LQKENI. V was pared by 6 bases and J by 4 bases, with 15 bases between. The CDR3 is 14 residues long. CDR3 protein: CASSIRDGFYGYTF. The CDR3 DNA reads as TGTGCCAGCTCGATCAGGGACGGATTCTATGGCTACACCTTC.

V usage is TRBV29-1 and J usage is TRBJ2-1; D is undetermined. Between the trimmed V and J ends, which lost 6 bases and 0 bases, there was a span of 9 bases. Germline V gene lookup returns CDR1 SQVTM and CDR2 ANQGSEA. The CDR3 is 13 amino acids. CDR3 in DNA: TGCAGCGTGCTAGTAGGCTCCTACAATGAGCAGTTCTTC. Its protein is CSVLVGSYNEQFF.

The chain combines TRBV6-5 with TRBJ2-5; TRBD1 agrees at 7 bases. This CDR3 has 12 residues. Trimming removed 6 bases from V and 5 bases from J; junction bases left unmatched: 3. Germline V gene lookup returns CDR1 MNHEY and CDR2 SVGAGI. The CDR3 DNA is TGTGCCAGCAGAGGGGGCGACGAGACCCAGTACTTC. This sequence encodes CASRGGDETQYF.

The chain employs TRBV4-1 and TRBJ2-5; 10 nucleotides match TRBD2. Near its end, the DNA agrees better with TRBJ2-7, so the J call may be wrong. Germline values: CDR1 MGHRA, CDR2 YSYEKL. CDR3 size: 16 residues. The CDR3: CASSQAPAGGPYEQYF. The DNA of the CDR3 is TGCGCCAGCAGCCAAGCCCCAGCGGGAGGGCCATACGAGCAGTACTTC.

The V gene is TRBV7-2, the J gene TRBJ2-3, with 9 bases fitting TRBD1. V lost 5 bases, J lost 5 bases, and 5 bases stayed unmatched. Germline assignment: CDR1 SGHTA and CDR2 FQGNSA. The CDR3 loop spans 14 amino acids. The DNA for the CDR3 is TGTGCCAGCAGCCGCGACAGGGGGGGAGATACGCAGTATTTT. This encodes CASSRDRGGDTQYF.